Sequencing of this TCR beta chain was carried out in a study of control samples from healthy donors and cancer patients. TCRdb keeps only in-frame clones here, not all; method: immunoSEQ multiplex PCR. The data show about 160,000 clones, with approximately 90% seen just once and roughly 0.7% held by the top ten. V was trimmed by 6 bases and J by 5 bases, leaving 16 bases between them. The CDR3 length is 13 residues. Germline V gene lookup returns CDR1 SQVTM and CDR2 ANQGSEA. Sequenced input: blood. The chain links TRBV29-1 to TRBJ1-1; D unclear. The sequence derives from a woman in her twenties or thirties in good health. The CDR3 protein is CSVKQRLGTEAFF. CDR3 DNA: TGCAGCGTGAAGCAACGATTGGGAACTGAAGCTTTCTTT. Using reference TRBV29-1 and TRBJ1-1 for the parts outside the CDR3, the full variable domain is SAVISQKPSRDICQRGTSLTIQCQVDSQVTMMFWYRQQPGQSLTLIATANQGSEATYESGFVIDKFPISRPNLTFSTLTVSNMSPEDSSIYLCSVKQRLGTEAFFGQGTRLTVV.